This entry describes one TCR beta chain. The data derive from a study of T cells in Graves' hyperthyroidism and ophthalmopathy. Regions amplified from RNA transcripts were the TCR beta CDR3 regions. A first-round RT-PCR of the TCR CDR3 used the HTBI primer set. TCRdb processed the multiplex PCR reads anew with MiXCR; each CDR3 protein has one entry. This sample yields a few hundred thousand distinct CDR3 sequences, of which about a sixth are seen a single time; about two fifths belongs to the top ten. The CDR3 spans 16 residues. V was clipped by 0 bases and J by 4 bases, with 16 bases between them. The germline V gene encodes CDR1 SGHDT and CDR2 YYEEEE.

This clonotype was obtained from a man aged 35 to 55 with Graves' hyperthyroidism. Source material: blood. The chain links TRBV5-6 to TRBJ1-1; D remains ambiguous. The CDR3, as DNA: TGTGCCAGCAGCTTGGATGGATTCCGACACTCCACTGAAGCTTTCTTT. Protein: CASSLDGFRHSTEAFF.